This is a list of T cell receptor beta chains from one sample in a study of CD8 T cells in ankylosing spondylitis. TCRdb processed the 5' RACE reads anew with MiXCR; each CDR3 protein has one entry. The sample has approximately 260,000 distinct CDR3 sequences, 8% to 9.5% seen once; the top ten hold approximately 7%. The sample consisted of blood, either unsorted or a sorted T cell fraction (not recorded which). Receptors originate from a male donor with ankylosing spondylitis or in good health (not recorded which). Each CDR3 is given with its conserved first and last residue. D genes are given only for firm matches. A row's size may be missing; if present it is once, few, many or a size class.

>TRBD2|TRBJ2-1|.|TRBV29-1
TGCAGCGTTGAGCTAGCGGGAGGGTATGAGCAGTTCTTC
CSVELAGGYEQFF
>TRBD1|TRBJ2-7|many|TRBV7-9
TGTGCCAGCAGCTTGGTCCCGGGACAGGGGGATGAGCAGTACTTC
CASSLVPGQGDEQYF
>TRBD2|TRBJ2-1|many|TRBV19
TGTGCCAGTACCGAGACTAGCGGGAGGGCCAATGAGCAGTTCTTC
CASTETSGRANEQFF
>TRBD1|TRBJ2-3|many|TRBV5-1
TGTGCCAGCAGCCCGGGACAGGGCACAGATACGCAGTATTTT
CASSPGQGTDTQYF
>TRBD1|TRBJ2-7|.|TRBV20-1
TGCAGTGTTCGGGACAGGGAACTCGAGCAGTACTTC
CSVRDRELEQYF
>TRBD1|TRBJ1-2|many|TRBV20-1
TGCAGTGCTTTTGCCGGGACAGGTTATAGATATGGCTACACCTTC
CSAFAGTGYRYGYTF
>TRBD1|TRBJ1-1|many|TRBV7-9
TGTGCCAGCAGCCATGGGGACAGGGGGCTGCACGCTGAAGCTTTCTTT
CASSHGDRGLHAEAFF
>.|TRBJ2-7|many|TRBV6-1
TGTGCCAGCAGTCCGCTTCTTGGGACCTCTCGGGAGCAGTACTTC
CASSPLLGTSREQYF
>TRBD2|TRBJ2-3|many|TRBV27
TGTGCCAGCAGTCCCGGGACTAGCGGGAGAGATACGCAGTATTTT
CASSPGTSGRDTQYF
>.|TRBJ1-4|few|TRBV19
TGTGCCAGTAGTAGCCCCCGGGCCGTGGAGGGAAAACTGTTTTTT
CASSSPRAVEGKLFF
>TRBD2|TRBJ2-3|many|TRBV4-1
TGCGCCAGCAGCCAGAAGCTACCAGGGACTAGCGGGAGTTCAGATACGCAGTATTTT
CASSQKLPGTSGSSDTQYF